This T cell receptor beta chain came from a study of OX40 agonist ivuxolimab in advanced cancers. This table comes from immunoSEQ multiplex PCR, and its TCRdb copy is limited to in-frame clones, with some not included. In the table there are roughly 10,000 clones, approximately 87% of which are singletons. Sequenced material: CD4+ or CD8+ T cells sorted from blood, taken in a trial of the OX40 agonist ivuxolimab. The clonotype comes from an adult with an advanced solid tumor such as melanoma, head and neck, liver or kidney cancer.

In nucleotides, the CDR3 is TGTGCCAGCAGCTTTCGGACTAGCGGCGAGCAGTACTTC. As protein: CASSFRTSGEQYF. This chain connects TRBV6-5 to TRBJ2-7; 10 bases are a match to TRBD2. The CDR3 covers 13 residues. Germline-derived CDR1 and CDR2 are MNHEY and SVGAGI. V lost 6 bases, J lost 6 bases, and 5 bases stayed unmatched.